Below, one TCR beta chain is given with its context. TCR beta from blood CD8+ and CD4+ T cells was sequenced. Random hexamers were used to reverse transcribe the RNA input (about 0.45 to 1 ug). Multiplex PCR with immunoSEQ amplified the TCR beta CDR3 across 54 Vbeta and 13 Jbeta. MiXCR, run by TCRdb on the immunoSEQ multiplex PCR reads, gives a single entry per CDR3 protein. The sample includes more than 150,000 distinct CDR3 sequences, about 94% of them seen just once. The V gene lost 4 bases and the J gene lost 4 bases, with 19 bases spanning the gap. Looked up from germline, CDR1 is SQVTM and CDR2 is ANQGSEA. This CDR3 has 15 residues. The data were obtained in a study of CD8 T cells in Susac syndrome.

The specimen was CD8+ T cells from PBMCs. The origin of this receptor is a human donor with multiple sclerosis. The genes are TRBV29-1 and TRBJ1-2; no clear D gene. CDR3 DNA: TGCAGCGTTGGGGCAGGCCATTTGGGTTCCTATGGCTACACCTTC. Translating gives CSVGAGHLGSYGYTF.